The T cell receptor (beta chain) described here comes from a study of cytomegalovirus exposure and HLA in healthy donors. Germline V gives CDR1 LGHNA, CDR2 YNFKEQ. This CDR3 comprises 15 residues. Trimming took 1 base from V and 4 from J, leaving 13 bases between them. Amplification used 60 Vbeta primers and 13 Jbeta primers. Generated by immunoSEQ multiplex PCR, the TCRdb table keeps only in-frame clones and is missing some. The data hold around 95,000 clones, with around 72% observed a single time. The sequencing input was PBMCs. The rearrangement uses TRBV4-2 and TRBJ1-1; D perhaps matches TRBD1 (6 bases). The clonotype was recovered from a male donor in good health and CMV-seronegative. CDR3 coding DNA: TGTGCCAGCAGCCAAGCTGGACAGATGGGCACTGAAGCTTTCTTT. Protein: CASSQAGQMGTEAFF.